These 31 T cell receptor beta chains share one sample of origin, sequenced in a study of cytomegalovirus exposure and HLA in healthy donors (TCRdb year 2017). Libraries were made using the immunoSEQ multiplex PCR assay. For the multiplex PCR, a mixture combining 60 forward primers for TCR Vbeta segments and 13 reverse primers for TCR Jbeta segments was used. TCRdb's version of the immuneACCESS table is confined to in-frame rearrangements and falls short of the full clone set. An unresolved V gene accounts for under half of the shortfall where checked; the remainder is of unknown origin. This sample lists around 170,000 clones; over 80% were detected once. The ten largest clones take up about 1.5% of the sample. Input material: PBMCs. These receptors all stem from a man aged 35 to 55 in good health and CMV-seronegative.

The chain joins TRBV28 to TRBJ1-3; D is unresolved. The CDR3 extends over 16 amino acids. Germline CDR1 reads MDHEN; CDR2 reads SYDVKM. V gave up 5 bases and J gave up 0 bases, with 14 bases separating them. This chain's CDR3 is CASSNFIASSGNTIYF. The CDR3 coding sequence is TGTGCCAGCAGTAACTTCATAGCTAGCTCTGGAAACACCATATATTTT.

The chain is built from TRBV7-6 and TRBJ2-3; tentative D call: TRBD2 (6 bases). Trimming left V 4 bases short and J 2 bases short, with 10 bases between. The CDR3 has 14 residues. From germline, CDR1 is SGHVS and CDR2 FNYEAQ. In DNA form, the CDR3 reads TGTGCCAGCAGCTCGGGACTTTCCACAGATACGCAGTATTTT. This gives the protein CASSSGLSTDTQYF.

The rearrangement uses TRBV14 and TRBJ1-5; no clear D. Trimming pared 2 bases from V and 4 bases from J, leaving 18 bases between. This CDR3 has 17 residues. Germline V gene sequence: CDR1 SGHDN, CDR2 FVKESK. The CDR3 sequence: CASSQWSAGIGNQPQHF. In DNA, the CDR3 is TGTGCCAGCAGCCAATGGTCGGCGGGGATAGGGAATCAGCCCCAGCATTTT.

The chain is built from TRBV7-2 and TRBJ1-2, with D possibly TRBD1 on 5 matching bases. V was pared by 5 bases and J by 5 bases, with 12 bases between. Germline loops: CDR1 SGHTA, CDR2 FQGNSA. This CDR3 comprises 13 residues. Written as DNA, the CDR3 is TGTGCCAGCAGCCCCCGGAGGGGTTATGGCTACACCTTC. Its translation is CASSPRRGYGYTF.

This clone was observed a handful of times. The CDR3 is CASSLGDRDTGELFF. The CDR3 DNA reads as TGTGCCAGCAGCTTGGGGGACAGGGACACCGGGGAGCTGTTTTTT. This chain links TRBV13 with TRBJ2-2, with 9 bases aligning to TRBD1. CDR3 length: 15 amino acids. Germline CDR1 PRHDT, CDR2 FYEKMQ (reference sequence). V lost 3 bases and J lost 3; bases outside the gene matches: 2.

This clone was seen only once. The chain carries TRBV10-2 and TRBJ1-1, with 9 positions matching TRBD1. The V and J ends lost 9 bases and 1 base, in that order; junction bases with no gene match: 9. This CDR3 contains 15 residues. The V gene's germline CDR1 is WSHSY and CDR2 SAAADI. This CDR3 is CASTGGDGRNTEAFF. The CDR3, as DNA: TGCGCCAGTACAGGGGGCGACGGGAGGAACACTGAAGCTTTCTTT.

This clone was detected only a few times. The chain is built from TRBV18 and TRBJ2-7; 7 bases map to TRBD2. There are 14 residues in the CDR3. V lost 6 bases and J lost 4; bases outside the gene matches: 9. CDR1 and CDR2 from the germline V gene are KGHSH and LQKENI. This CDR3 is CASSPSAGAYEQYF. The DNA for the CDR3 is TGTGCCAGCTCCCCGTCGGCGGGAGCTTACGAGCAGTACTTC. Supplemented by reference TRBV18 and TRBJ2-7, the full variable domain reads NAGVMQNPRHLVRRRGQEARLRCSPMKGHSHVYWYRQLPEEGLKFMVYLQKENIIDESGMPKERFSAEFPKEGPSILRIQQVVRGDSAAYFCASSPSAGAYEQYFGPGTRLTVT.

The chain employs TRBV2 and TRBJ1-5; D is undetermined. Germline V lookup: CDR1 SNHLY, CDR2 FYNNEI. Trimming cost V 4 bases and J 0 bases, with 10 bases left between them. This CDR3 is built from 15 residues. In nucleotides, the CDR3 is TGTGCCAGCAGTGGGTTGGGAGTTAGCAATCAGCCCCAGCATTTT. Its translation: CASSGLGVSNQPQHF.

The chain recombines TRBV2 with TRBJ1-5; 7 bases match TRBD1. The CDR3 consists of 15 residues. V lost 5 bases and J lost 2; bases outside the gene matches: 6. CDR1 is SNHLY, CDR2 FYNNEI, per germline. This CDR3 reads CASSPDRARNQPQHF. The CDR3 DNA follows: TGTGCCAGCAGTCCCGACAGGGCCCGCAATCAGCCCCAGCATTTT.

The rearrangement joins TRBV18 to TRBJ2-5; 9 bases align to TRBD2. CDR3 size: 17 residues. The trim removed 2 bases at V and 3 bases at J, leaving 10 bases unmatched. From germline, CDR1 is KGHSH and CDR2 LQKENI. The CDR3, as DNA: TGTGCCAGCTCACCATTGGTCAGCGGGGGGCTGAAAGAGACCCAGTACTTC. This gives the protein CASSPLVSGGLKETQYF.

The CDR3 DNA sequence: TGTGCCAGCAGAAGCTTAACAGGGGAAAGGGAAAAACTGTTTTTT. Amino acid sequence: CASRSLTGEREKLFF. The rearrangement uses TRBV7-9 and TRBJ1-4; 7 nucleotides line up with TRBD1. The trim removed 6 bases at V and 8 bases at J, leaving 12 bases unmatched. Germline V CDR1 and CDR2: SEHNR, FQNEAQ (reference sequence). There are 15 residues in the CDR3.

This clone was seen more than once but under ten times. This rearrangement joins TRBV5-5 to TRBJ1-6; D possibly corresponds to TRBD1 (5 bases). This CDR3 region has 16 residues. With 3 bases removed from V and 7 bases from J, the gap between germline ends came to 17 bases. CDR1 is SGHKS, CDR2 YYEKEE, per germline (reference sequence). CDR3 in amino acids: CASSWAFGAGNSPLHF. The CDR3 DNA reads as TGTGCCAGCAGCTGGGCGTTTGGGGCCGGAAATTCACCCCTCCACTTT.

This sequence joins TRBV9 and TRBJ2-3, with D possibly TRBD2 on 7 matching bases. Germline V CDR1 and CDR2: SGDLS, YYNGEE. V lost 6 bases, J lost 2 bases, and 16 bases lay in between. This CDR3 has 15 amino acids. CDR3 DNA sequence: TGTGCCAGCACTCCTGGGGGGGGCGTCACAGATACGCAGTATTTT. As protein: CASTPGGGVTDTQYF.

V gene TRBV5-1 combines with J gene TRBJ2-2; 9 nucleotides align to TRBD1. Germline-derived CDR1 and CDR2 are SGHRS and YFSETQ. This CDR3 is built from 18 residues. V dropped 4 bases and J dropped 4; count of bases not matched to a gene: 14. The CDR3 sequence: CASSLNPRTGVTTGELFF. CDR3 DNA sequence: TGCGCCAGCAGCCTTAACCCGCGGACAGGGGTTACCACCGGGGAGCTGTTTTTT. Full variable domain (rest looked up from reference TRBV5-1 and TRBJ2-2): KAGVTQTPRYLIKTRGQQVTLSCSPISGHRSVSWYQQTPGQGLQFLFEYFSETQRNKGNFPGRFSGRQFSNSRSEMNVSTLELGDSALYLCASSLNPRTGVTTGELFFGEGSRLTVL.

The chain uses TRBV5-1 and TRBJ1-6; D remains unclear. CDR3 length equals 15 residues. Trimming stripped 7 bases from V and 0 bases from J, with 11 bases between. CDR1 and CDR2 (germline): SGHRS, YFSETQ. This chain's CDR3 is CASALSSSYNSPLHF. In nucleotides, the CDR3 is TGCGCCAGCGCACTATCGAGCTCCTATAATTCACCCCTCCACTTT.

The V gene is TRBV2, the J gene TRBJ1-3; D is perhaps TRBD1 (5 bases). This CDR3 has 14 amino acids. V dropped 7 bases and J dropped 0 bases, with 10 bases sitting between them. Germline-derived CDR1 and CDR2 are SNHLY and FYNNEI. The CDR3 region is CASNSRDSGNTIYF. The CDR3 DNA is TGTGCCAGCAACTCCAGGGACTCTGGAAACACCATATATTTT.

The CDR3 is CASSLASAGGNSPLHF. CDR3 coding DNA: TGCGCCAGCAGCTTGGCCTCCGCGGGGGGCAATTCACCCCTCCACTTT. The J gene is TRBJ1-6, the V gene TRBV5-1; TRBD1 is a possible D gene (6 bases). The CDR3 loop spans 16 amino acids. CDR1 SGHRS and CDR2 YFSETQ come from the germline V gene. V shed 0 bases and J shed 7 bases, with 14 bases lying between them.

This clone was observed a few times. The CDR3 spells CASRDSHSPQNEKLFF. The CDR3 DNA sequence: TGTGCCAGCAGAGACAGCCATTCCCCACAAAATGAAAAACTGTTTTTT. The chain combines TRBV6-6 with TRBJ1-4; weak D call: TRBD1 (5 bases). Germline V gives CDR1 MNHNY, CDR2 SVGAGI (reference sequence). Trimming shortened V by 6 bases and J by 5 bases, and 19 bases separated the two germline ends. The CDR3 length is 16 residues.

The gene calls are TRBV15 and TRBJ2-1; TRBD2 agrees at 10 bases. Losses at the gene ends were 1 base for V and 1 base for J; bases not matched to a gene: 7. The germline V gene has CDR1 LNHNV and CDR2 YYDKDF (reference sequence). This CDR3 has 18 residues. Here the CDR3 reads CATSRAGSGRSSYNEQFF. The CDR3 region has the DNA TGTGCCACCAGCAGAGCGGGTAGCGGGAGGTCTTCCTACAATGAGCAGTTCTTC. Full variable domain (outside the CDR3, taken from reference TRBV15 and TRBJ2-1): DAMVIQNPRYQVTQFGKPVTLSCSQTLNHNVMYWYQQKSSQAPKLLFHYYDKDFNNEADTPDNFQSRRPNTSFCFLDIRSPGLGDTAMYLCATSRAGSGRSSYNEQFFGPGTRLTVL.

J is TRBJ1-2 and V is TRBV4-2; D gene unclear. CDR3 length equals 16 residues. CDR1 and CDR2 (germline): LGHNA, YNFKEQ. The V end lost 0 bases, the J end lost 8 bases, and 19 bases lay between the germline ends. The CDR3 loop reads CASSQDLVRGGEGYTF. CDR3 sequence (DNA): TGTGCCAGCAGCCAAGATCTTGTTCGGGGAGGCGAAGGCTACACCTTC.

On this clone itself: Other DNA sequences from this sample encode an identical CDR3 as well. The CDR3 DNA reads as TGCGCCAGCAGCTTGGGGACAGGGGGCTACGAGCAGTACTTC. It translates to CASSLGTGGYEQYF. The rearrangement uses TRBV5-1 and TRBJ2-7, with 10 bases aligning to TRBD1. V dropped 0 bases and J dropped 3; count of bases not matched to a gene: 0. CDR1 is SGHRS and CDR2 is YFSETQ in the germline V gene. CDR3 size: 14 residues.

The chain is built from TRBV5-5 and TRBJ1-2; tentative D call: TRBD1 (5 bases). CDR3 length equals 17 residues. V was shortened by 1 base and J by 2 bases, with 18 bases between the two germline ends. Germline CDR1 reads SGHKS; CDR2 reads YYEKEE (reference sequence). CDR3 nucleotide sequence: TGTGCCAGCAGCTTGTTTTCGGGGGGATTACCGAACTATGGCTACACCTTC. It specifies CASSLFSGGLPNYGYTF.

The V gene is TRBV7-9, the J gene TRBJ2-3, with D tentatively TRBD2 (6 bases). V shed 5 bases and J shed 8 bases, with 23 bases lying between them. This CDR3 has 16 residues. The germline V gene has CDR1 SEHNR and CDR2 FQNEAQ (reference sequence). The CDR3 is CASSPPPGGRESTQYF. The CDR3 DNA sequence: TGTGCCAGCAGCCCCCCGCCCGGAGGGAGAGAGAGTACGCAGTATTTT.

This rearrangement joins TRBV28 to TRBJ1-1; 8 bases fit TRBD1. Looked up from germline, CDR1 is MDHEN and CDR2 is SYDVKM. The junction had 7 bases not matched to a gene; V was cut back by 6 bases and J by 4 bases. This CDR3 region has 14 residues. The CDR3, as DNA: TGTGCCAGCAGGCAGCAGGGGGCAGTCACTGAAGCTTTCTTT. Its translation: CASRQQGAVTEAFF.

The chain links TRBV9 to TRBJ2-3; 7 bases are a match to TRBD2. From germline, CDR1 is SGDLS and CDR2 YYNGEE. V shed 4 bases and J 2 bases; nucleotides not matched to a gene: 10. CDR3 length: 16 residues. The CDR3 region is CASSLLGLPDTDTQYF. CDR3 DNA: TGTGCCAGCAGCCTCCTGGGACTACCAGACACAGATACGCAGTATTTT.

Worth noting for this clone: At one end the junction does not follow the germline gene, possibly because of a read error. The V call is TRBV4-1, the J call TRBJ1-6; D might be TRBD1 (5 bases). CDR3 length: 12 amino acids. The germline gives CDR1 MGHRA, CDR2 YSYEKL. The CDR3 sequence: CASSQDKTVLVF. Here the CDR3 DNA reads TGCGCCAGCAGCCAAGATAAGACAGTCCTGGTCTTT.

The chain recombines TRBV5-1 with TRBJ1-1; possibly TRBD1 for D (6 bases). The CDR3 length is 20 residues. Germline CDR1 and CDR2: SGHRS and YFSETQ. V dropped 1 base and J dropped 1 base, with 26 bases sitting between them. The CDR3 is CASSLFISRGQGRANTEAFF. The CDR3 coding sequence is TGCGCCAGCAGCTTGTTCATATCGCGAGGGCAGGGGAGGGCGAACACTGAAGCTTTCTTT.

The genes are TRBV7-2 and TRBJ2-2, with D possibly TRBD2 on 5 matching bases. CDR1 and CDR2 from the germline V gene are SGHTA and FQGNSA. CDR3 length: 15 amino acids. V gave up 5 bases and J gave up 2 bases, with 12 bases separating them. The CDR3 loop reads CASSRGERNTGELFF. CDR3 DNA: TGTGCCAGCAGCCGGGGTGAGCGAAACACCGGGGAGCTGTTTTTT.

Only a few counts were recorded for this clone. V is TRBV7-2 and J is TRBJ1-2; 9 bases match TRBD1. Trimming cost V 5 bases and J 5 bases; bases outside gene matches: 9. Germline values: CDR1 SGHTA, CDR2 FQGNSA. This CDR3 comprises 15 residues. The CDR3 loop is CASSIPGQGSYGYTF. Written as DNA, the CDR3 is TGTGCCAGCAGCATTCCGGGACAGGGAAGTTATGGCTACACCTTC.

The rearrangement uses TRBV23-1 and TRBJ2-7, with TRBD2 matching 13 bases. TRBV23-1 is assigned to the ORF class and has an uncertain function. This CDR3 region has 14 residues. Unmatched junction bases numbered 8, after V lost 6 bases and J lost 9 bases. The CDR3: CASSPNRLAGGQYF. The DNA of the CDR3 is TGCGCCAGCAGCCCGAACAGACTAGCGGGAGGGCAGTACTTC.

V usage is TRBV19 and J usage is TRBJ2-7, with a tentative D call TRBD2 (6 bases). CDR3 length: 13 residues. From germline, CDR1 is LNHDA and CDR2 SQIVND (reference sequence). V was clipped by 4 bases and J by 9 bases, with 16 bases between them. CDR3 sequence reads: CASSSDPGVGQYF. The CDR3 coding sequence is TGTGCCAGTAGTAGTGATCCGGGAGTGGGGCAGTACTTC.